This entry is about one TCR beta chain. Antigen specificity is unknown. Hyperthyroidism in the patients, aged 18 to 65, was newly diagnosed and under 2 months in duration. The study excluded patients with uncontrolled infection, other autoimmune disease, pregnancy or lactation. This sample holds PBMCs from 10 ml fresh peripheral blood. The data belong to a study of T cells in Graves' hyperthyroidism and ophthalmopathy. Study-level points and caveats: Ophthalmopathy and stable hyperthyroidism were separated by a 13 V-J model.

The CDR3 regions of TCR beta were amplified from RNA transcripts. TCR CDR3 underwent first-round RT-PCR with the HTBI primer set. One entry per CDR3 protein results from TCRdb running MiXCR on the multiplex PCR reads. Counted here are approximately 590,000 distinct CDR3 sequences, more than 15% occurring once; the ten biggest clones make up less than 9.5%. The CDR3 has 15 amino acids. Per the germline V gene, CDR1 is MNHEY and CDR2 is SVGEGT. V was clipped by 6 bases and J by 7 bases, with 19 bases between them. Sequencing input: blood. The chain couples TRBV6-2 or TRBV6-3 to TRBJ2-1; TRBD2 might be the D (5 bases). The source of this sequence is a woman under 40 with Graves' hyperthyroidism. The CDR3, as DNA: TGTGCCAGCAGACCAACAGTTGACTACCTAAATGAGCAGTTCTTC. It encodes CASRPTVDYLNEQFF.